Given below is one T cell receptor (beta chain) in context. This clone was counted many times. What antigen it recognizes has not been identified. No much larger clonotype is one base removed from it; base qualities were not supplied. A single peripheral blood draw of around 0.11 L on average was collected from each donor into heparinised tubes. A BD FACSAria II was used to sort naive, central memory, regulatory and stem cell-like memory CD4+ T cells with a panel that included CD45RO, CCR7, CD25, CD127, CD95 and CD27. Purity was above 95% for every sorted population. PBMCs were isolated immediately by Lymphoprep density gradient centrifugation and stained directly without culture. So that batch effects would be minimized, each experiment stained and sorted samples in pairs, pairing one healthy donor with one patient. This record comes from a study of beta chain features in type 1 diabetes (dated by TCRdb to about 2018). Context from the whole study: Mean age, gender distribution, total cell number and subset yield were not different between patients and healthy donors. The study compared TCRB repertoires of sorted circulating CD4+ T cell subsets between recently diagnosed type 1 diabetes patients and matched healthy donors. A total of approximately 110,000,000 sorted cells were examined across all samples, and a strong correlation was observed between cell number per subset and RNA yield. Regulatory and stem cell-like memory subsets were isolated from only 8 patients and about eight healthy donors, whereas naive and central memory subsets came from all 28 donors.

All of the isolated RNA was reverse transcribed with the High Capacity cDNA Reverse Transcription Kit, so expressed TCRB transcripts were sequenced. Deep immunoSEQ sequencing was applied to naive, central memory and regulatory T cell samples, giving an average of around 3.8 million total reads per sample. After sorted cells were lysed in RLT buffer, RNA was extracted with DNase-treated RNeasy Micro or Mini kits, with the choice depending on cell number. Each cell subset was processed on its own to prevent cross-contamination, while patient and healthy donor samples were processed together. Using the immunoSEQ multiplex PCR, TCRB sequences were amplified from cDNA into 87-bp fragments spanning the CDR3 region. Sequencing of the amplicons was done on the Illumina HiSeq platform. As for the original processing: Synthetic template baselines were used to correct PCR bias computationally, reads within Hamming distance 2 were collapsed together, and singletons that could not be merged were discarded. Reads were aligned to IMGT to assign V, D and J genes, CDR3 length, and insertions or deletions at six rearrangement sites. Clonotype counts were normalized to sorted cell number within each subset before computing true diversity and Gini coefficients with the tcR R package. The overlap coefficient, calculated on TCRB nucleotide sequences, was used to measure repertoire sharing. Out-of-frame TCRB sequences from naive cells were analyzed to stand in for the pre-selection repertoire. The clones in this table, taken by TCRdb from immuneACCESS, are in-frame only. Not every clone is retained; where verified, under half of the shortfall comes from an unresolved V gene, and the cause of the rest is unknown. V and J calls and clone size follow that table, whereas D and trimming were derived from the DNA. The sample records 200,000 to 250,000 clones, approximately 16% of which are singletons. 0.07% to 0.095% of the sample is taken by the ten largest.

CDR1 and CDR2 (GTSNPN, SVGIG) derive from the germline V gene (reference sequence). The germline ends are 4 bases apart after V is trimmed by 4 bases and J by 3 bases. From the cysteine through the phenylalanine, the CDR3 covers 11 amino acids. The read is trimmed to its CDR3 DNA, 33 bases read in frame from base 1. Results the study describes overall, beyond this receptor: Because cDNA was sequenced instead of genomic DNA, highly expressing activated cells could be over-represented, though the groups showed no difference in activation or CD3 levels. Naive, central memory and regulatory TCRB repertoires appeared more similar among patients than among healthy donors. Shorter templates might have been favored by PCR, but patient and control samples were amplified and corrected together, so both groups would have been affected equally by any skew. Fewer insertions and more nucleotide deletions at VDJ recombination sites were observed in patients with type 1 diabetes, implying thymic rearrangement abnormalities. Only small numbers of individuals were included in the HLA sub-analyses, which left unresolved whether HLA type had any influence on TCRB rearrangement. Type 1 diabetes patients showed a moderate but significant shortening of TCRB CDR3 length in all four CD4+ subsets.

The origin of this receptor is a man aged 25 to 45 with type 1 diabetes. The sequenced sample was naive CD4+ T cells from blood. This sample's cell subset or site label indicates: true naive CD4+ T cells. The V and J genes are TRBV30 and TRBJ2-1; no confident D gene assignment can be made. The bases read TGTGCCTGGATGGACTACAATGAGCAGTTCTTC. Translated, it reads CAWMDYNEQFF.